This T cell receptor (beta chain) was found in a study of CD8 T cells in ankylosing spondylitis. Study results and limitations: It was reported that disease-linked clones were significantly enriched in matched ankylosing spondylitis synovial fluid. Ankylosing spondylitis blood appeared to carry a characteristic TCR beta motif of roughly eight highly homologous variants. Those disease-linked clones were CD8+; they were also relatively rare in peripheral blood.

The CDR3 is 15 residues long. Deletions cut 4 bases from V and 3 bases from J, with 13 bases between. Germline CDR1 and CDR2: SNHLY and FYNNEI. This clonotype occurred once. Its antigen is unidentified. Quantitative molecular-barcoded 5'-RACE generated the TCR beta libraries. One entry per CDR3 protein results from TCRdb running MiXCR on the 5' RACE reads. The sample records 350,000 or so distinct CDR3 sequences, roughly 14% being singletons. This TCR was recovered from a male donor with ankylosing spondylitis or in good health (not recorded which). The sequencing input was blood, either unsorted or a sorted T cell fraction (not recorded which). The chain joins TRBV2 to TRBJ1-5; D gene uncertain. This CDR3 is CASSAGRNTNQPQHF. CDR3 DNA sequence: TGTGCCAGCAGTGCGGGCAGGAACACCAATCAGCCCCAGCATTTT.